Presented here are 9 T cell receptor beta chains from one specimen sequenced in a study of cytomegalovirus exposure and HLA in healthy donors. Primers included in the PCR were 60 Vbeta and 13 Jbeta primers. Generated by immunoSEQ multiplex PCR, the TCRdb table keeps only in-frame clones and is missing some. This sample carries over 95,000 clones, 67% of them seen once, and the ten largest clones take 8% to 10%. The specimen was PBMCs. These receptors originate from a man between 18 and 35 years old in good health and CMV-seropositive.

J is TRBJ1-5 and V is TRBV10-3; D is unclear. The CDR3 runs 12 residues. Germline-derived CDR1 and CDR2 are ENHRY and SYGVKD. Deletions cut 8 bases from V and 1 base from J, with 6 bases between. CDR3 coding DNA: TGTGCCATCGGGGAGAGCAATCAGCCCCAGCATTTT. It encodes CAIGESNQPQHF.

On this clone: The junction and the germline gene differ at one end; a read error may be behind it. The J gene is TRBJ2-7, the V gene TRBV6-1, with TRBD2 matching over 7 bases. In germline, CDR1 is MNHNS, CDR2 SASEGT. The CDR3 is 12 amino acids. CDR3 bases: TGTGCCAGCAGCCCTAGCGGCTACGGGCAGTACTTC. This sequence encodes CASSPSGYGQYF.

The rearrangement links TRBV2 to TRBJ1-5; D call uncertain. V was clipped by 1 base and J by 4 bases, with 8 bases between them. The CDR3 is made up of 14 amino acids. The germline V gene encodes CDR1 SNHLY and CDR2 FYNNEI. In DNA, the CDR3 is TGTGCCAGCAGTGAAGGCAGTTGGAATCAGCCCCAGCATTTT. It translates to CASSEGSWNQPQHF.

The CDR3 region is CASSVSQGVSEQYV. The CDR3 DNA reads as TGTGCCAGCAGCGTATCTCAGGGGGTGAGCGAGCAGTACGTC. The chain carries TRBV6-1 and TRBJ2-7; 7 bases match TRBD1. The V gene end was trimmed by 6 bases and the J gene end by 6 bases; junction bases not matched to a gene: 11. The V gene's germline CDR1 is MNHNS and CDR2 SASEGT. CDR3 length equals 14 residues.

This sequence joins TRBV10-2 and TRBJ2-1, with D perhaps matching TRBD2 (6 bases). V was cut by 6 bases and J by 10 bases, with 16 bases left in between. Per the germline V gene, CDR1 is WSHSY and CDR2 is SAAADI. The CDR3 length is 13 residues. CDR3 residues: CASRGGIKGEQFF. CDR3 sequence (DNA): TGCGCCAGCAGGGGGGGAATTAAAGGAGAGCAGTTCTTC.

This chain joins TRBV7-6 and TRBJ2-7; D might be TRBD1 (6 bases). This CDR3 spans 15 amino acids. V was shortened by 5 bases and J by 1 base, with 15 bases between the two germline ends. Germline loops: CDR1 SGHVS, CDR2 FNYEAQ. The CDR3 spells CASSNLGQTSYEQYF. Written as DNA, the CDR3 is TGTGCCAGCAGCAATCTAGGACAGACTTCCTACGAGCAGTACTTC.

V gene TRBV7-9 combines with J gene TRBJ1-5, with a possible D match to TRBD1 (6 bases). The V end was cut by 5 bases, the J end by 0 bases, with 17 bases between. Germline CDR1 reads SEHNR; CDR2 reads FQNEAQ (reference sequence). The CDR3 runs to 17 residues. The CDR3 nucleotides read TGTGCCAGCAGCCATTGGGACACCGCTTATAGCAATCAGCCCCAGCATTTT. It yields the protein CASSHWDTAYSNQPQHF.

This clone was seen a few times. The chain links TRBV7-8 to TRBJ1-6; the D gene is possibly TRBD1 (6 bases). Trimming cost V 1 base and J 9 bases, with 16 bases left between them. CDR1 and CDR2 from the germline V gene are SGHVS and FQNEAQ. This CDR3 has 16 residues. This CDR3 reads CASSLGDRPRGSPLHF. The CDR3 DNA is TGTGCCAGCAGCTTAGGAGACAGGCCCCGGGGTTCACCCCTCCACTTT.

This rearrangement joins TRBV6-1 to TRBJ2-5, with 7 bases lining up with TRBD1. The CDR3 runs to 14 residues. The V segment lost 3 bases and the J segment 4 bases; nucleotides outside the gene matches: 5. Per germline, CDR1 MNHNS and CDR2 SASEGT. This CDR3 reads CASSDMTGRETQYF. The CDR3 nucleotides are TGTGCCAGCAGTGACATGACAGGGAGAGAGACCCAGTACTTC.